This T cell receptor (beta chain) was found in a study of type 1 regulatory T cells. Trimming took 4 bases from V and 1 from J, leaving 11 bases between them. Germline V gene data show CDR1 as SQVTM and CDR2 as ANQGSEA. The CDR3 has 13 amino acids. This clonotype was recorded a few times. Its antigen is as yet unknown. TCRdb reanalysed the reads using MiXCR and keeps one entry per CDR3 protein. Of over 55,000 distinct CDR3 sequences in the sample, around 57% were seen once. The sequence was collected from a human donor in good health. The source material was cultured T cells, either the whole culture or a sorted T cell fraction (not recorded which). Subset meaning: Tr1-enriched cell product generated in vitro against host alloantigens. V is TRBV29-1 and J is TRBJ2-7; weak D call: TRBD1 (5 bases). The CDR3: CSVADRTSYEQYF. The DNA for the CDR3 is TGCAGCGTTGCCGACAGAACGTCCTACGAGCAGTACTTC.